One and the same sample provided the 29 T cell receptor beta chains below, sequenced in a study of T cell repertoires in aging, cancer and after chemotherapy. Multiplex touch-down PCR with TRB-A/B primers amplified rearranged V-D-J TRB sequences. TCRdb passed the multiplex PCR reads through MiXCR, listing each CDR3 protein once. The sample holds some 6,000 distinct CDR3 sequences; less than 30% are singletons and the top ten take 6.6%. Peripheral blood genomic DNA, not sorted cells or RNA, was the template. The sequenced sample consisted of blood. The receptors derive from a human donor in good health.

CDR3 DNA: TGTGCCAGCAGCTTGGGAGTATGGCGGGGCTTTAGTTCTGGCTACACCTTC. Translated, it gives CASSLGVWRGFSSGYTF. The chain employs TRBV5-4 and TRBJ1-2; tentatively, D is TRBD1 (5 bases). CDR1 and CDR2 (germline): SGHNT, YYREEE (reference sequence). V was shortened by 0 bases and J by 7 bases, with 22 bases between the two germline ends. The CDR3 is 17 amino acids. The full variable domain, with the rest looked up from reference TRBV5-4 and TRBJ1-2, is ETGVTQSPTHLIKTRGQQVTLRCSSQSGHNTVSWYQQALGQGPQFIFQYYREEENGRGNFPPRFSGLQFPNYSSELNVNALELDDSALYLCASSLGVWRGFSSGYTFGSGTRLTVV.

The chain has TRBV18 and TRBJ1-1; D is unclear. The CDR3 extends over 12 amino acids. Germline CDR1 and CDR2: KGHSH and LQKENI. V dropped 2 bases and J dropped 2 bases, with 3 bases sitting between them. CDR3 sequence: CASSPTNTEAFF. In DNA, the CDR3 is TGTGCCAGCTCACCAACTAACACTGAAGCTTTCTTT.

This clonotype turned up a few times. The chain couples TRBV5-6 to TRBJ2-7; D might be TRBD1 (6 bases). V dropped 4 bases and J dropped 3 bases, with 11 bases sitting between them. The V gene's germline CDR1 is SGHDT and CDR2 YYEEEE. The CDR3 runs to 13 residues. This CDR3 reads CASSPRGNYEQYF. The CDR3 bases are TGTGCCAGCAGCCCCAGGGGTAACTACGAGCAGTACTTC.

The J gene is TRBJ1-3, the V gene TRBV6-6; D is possibly TRBD1 (5 bases). Germline assignment: CDR1 MNHNY and CDR2 SVGAGI (reference sequence). There are 16 residues in the CDR3. V was trimmed by 0 bases and J by 0 bases, leaving 9 bases between them. CDR3 amino acids: CASSYSGGSSGNTIYF. Here the CDR3 DNA reads TGTGCCAGCAGTTACTCGGGGGGTAGCTCTGGAAACACCATATATTTT.

This clonotype was detected only a few times. The chain joins TRBV7-6 to TRBJ2-7; a possible D gene is TRBD1 (6 bases). CDR1 SGHVS and CDR2 FNYEAQ come from the germline V gene. V lost 5 bases to trimming and J lost 1 base, with 12 bases between them. CDR3 length equals 14 residues. This CDR3 is CASSDSDSSYEQYF. CDR3 in DNA: TGTGCCAGCAGCGACTCGGACAGTTCCTACGAGCAGTACTTC.

This clonotype is termed medium-sized. The chain couples TRBV11-3 to TRBJ1-4; the D gene is possibly TRBD1 (5 bases). The V gene lost 5 bases and the J gene lost 10 bases, with 17 bases spanning the gap. The CDR3 is made up of 14 amino acids. Germline CDR1 and CDR2: SGHNT and YENEEA. This chain's CDR3 is CASSRGGVEGKLFF. CDR3 bases: TGTGCCAGCAGCCGGGGAGGGGTTGAGGGAAAACTGTTTTTT.

The rearrangement joins TRBV24-1 to TRBJ2-1; the match to TRBD1 covers 10 bases. V trimming: 5 bases; J trimming: 3 bases; junction bases outside the gene matches: 9. CDR3 size: 17 residues. The germline gives CDR1 KGHDR, CDR2 SFDVKD. The CDR3 spells CATSVGGTGANYNEQFF. The CDR3 DNA reads TGTGCCACCAGTGTTGGGGGGACAGGGGCAAACTACAATGAGCAGTTCTTC.

The chain uses TRBV27 and TRBJ2-1; the match to TRBD1 covers 8 bases. Germline V CDR1 and CDR2: MNHEY, SMNVEV (reference sequence). This CDR3 is built from 17 residues. The V and J ends lost 4 bases and 0 bases, in that order; junction bases with no gene match: 8. The CDR3 DNA reads as TGTGCCAGCAGTTCAATACAGGGGGGAAACTCCTACAATGAGCAGTTCTTC. Translating gives CASSSIQGGNSYNEQFF.

The chain recombines TRBV5-1 with TRBJ2-3; D call uncertain. V lost 3 bases to trimming and J lost 6 bases, with 8 bases between them. The CDR3 contains 12 residues. CDR1 and CDR2 (germline): SGHRS, YFSETQ. The CDR3 sequence is CASSSDWDTQYF. The CDR3 DNA reads as TGCGCCAGCAGCTCAGATTGGGATACGCAGTATTTT.

The gene calls are TRBV6-5 and TRBJ1-6; the match to TRBD1 covers 9 bases. The junction had 7 bases not matched to a gene; V was cut back by 3 bases and J by 7 bases. In germline, CDR1 is MNHEY, CDR2 SVGAGI. This CDR3 spans 16 amino acids. DNA of the CDR3: TGTGCCAGCAGTTATAATCGACAGGGGGGAAATTCACCCCTCCACTTT. Translation: CASSYNRQGGNSPLHF.

Worth noting for this clonotype: A much larger clone is a single base away; this may be a read error. The chain has TRBV6-2 or TRBV6-3 and TRBJ2-1; D gene uncertain. Trimming pared 7 bases from V and 2 bases from J, leaving 15 bases between. CDR1 MNHEY and CDR2 SVGEGT come from the germline V gene. The CDR3 length is 15 residues. Here the CDR3 reads CASTSSGGPYNEQFF. The CDR3 DNA reads as TGTGCCAGCACATCTTCAGGCGGACCCTACAATGAGCAGTTCTTC.

The chain couples TRBV7-9 to TRBJ1-1; D not resolved. V was shortened by 1 base and J by 4 bases, with 7 bases between the two germline ends. Germline V gene data show CDR1 as SEHNR and CDR2 as FQNEAQ (reference sequence). The CDR3 is 13 residues long. DNA of the CDR3: TGTGCCAGCAGCTTAGGGGGTGGCACTGAAGCTTTCTTT. Residues: CASSLGGGTEAFF.

The chain couples TRBV12-5 to TRBJ1-2, with 7 nucleotides matching TRBD1. The CDR3 totals 14 residues. The V segment lost 5 bases and the J segment 4 bases; nucleotides outside the gene matches: 7. Germline CDR1 and CDR2: LGHNT and FRNRAP. CDR3 protein: CASGGDSRPYGYTF. The DNA for the CDR3 is TGTGCTAGTGGTGGGGACAGCCGTCCCTATGGCTACACCTTC.

The rearrangement uses TRBV28 and TRBJ2-2; TRBD1 matches 7 bases. Trimming at V came to 5 bases and at J to 0 bases, leaving 12 bases not matched to a gene. The germline gives CDR1 MDHEN, CDR2 SYDVKM. The CDR3 sequence is 18 residues long. The CDR3 nucleotides read TGTGCCAGCAGTCCGACAGGGTGGTGGAAAGCGAACACCGGGGAGCTGTTTTTT. Protein sequence: CASSPTGWWKANTGELFF.

This chain joins TRBV5-4 and TRBJ2-1, with TRBD2 matching 10 bases. Unmatched junction bases numbered 6, after V lost 0 bases and J lost 6 bases. The CDR3 is 16 amino acids. Germline V gene lookup returns CDR1 SGHNT and CDR2 YYREEE (reference sequence). The CDR3 nucleotides read TGTGCCAGCAGCTTGGGGGTAGCGGGGGGCCTCAATGAGCAGTTCTTC. It is translated as CASSLGVAGGLNEQFF. The full variable domain, with the rest looked up from reference TRBV5-4 and TRBJ2-1, is ETGVTQSPTHLIKTRGQQVTLRCSSQSGHNTVSWYQQALGQGPQFIFQYYREEENGRGNFPPRFSGLQFPNYSSELNVNALELDDSALYLCASSLGVAGGLNEQFFGPGTRLTVL.

The chain employs TRBV10-3 and TRBJ2-7; D may correspond to TRBD1 or TRBD2 (5 bases each). This CDR3 contains 14 residues. Trimming removed 4 bases at V and 1 base at J, with 11 bases between. Germline CDR1 is ENHRY and CDR2 is SYGVKD. DNA of the CDR3: TGTGCCATCAGTGGATGGGACGGATCCTACGAGCAGTACTTC. Translated, it gives CAISGWDGSYEQYF.

In its sample, this clonotype was seen a few times. J is TRBJ2-3 and V is TRBV5-6; perhaps TRBD2 as D (6 bases). Germline V gives CDR1 SGHDT, CDR2 YYEEEE. The CDR3 has 17 residues. Trimming shortened V by 0 bases and J by 3 bases, and 17 bases separated the two germline ends. The CDR3 region has the DNA TGTGCCAGCAGCTTGGTAGGGTCTCCAGGAGGGACAGATACGCAGTATTTT. Translation gives CASSLVGSPGGTDTQYF.

V is TRBV20-1 and J is TRBJ2-7; the match to TRBD2 covers 14 bases. Trimming took 6 bases from V and 2 from J; bases not matched to a gene: 3. This CDR3 comprises 14 residues. Germline CDR1 is DFQATT and CDR2 is SNEGSKA (reference sequence). The CDR3 DNA reads as TGCAGTGCGAGACTAGCGGGAGGGGCCTACGAGCAGTACTTC. Its translation is CSARLAGGAYEQYF.

The chain has TRBV11-3 and TRBJ2-2, with a possible D match to TRBD2 (7 bases). Germline lookup yields CDR1 SGHNT and CDR2 YENEEA. V lost 8 bases and J 1 base, leaving 20 bases between the germline ends. The CDR3 has 17 residues. The CDR3 bases are TGTGCCAGCGGGCGGGGGCCCTTAACCTTGAACACCGGGGAGCTGTTTTTT. This translates into CASGRGPLTLNTGELFF. The complete variable domain, with remaining parts taken from reference TRBV11-3 and TRBJ2-2, reads EAGVVQSPRYKIIEKKQPVAFWCNPISGHNTLYWYLQNLGQGPELLIRYENEEAVDDSQLPKDRFSAERLKGVDSTLKIQPAELGDSAVYLCASGRGPLTLNTGELFFGEGSRLTVL.

The V call is TRBV5-6, the J call TRBJ2-5; 11 positions match TRBD2. The CDR3 extends over 18 amino acids. The J segment lost 5 bases and the V segment lost 3 bases, leaving 15 bases of the junction unmatched. Germline V gene lookup returns CDR1 SGHDT and CDR2 YYEEEE. CDR3 region: CASSSRLAGFLRGETQYF. The DNA for the CDR3 is TGTGCCAGCAGCTCCAGACTAGCGGGGTTCCTGAGGGGGGAGACCCAGTACTTC. The entire variable domain, with the rest obtained from reference TRBV5-6 and TRBJ2-5, is as follows: DAGVTQSPTHLIKTRGQQVTLRCSPKSGHDTVSWYQQALGQGPQFIFQYYEEEERQRGNFPDRFSGHQFPNYSSELNVNALLLGDSALYLCASSSRLAGFLRGETQYFGPGTRLLVL.

V and J are TRBV6-1 and TRBJ1-1, with TRBD1 identical over 7 bases. The CDR3 has 12 amino acids. J lost 6 bases, V lost 5 bases, and 3 bases had no gene match. CDR1 MNHNS and CDR2 SASEGT come from the germline V gene. CDR3 residues: CASSYQGAEAFF. The CDR3 region has the DNA TGTGCCAGCAGTTACCAGGGGGCTGAAGCTTTCTTT.

Points on this clonotype: A much larger clone is a single base away; this may be a read error. The J gene is TRBJ2-2, the V gene TRBV19; D possibly corresponds to TRBD1 (6 bases). Germline V gene lookup returns CDR1 LNHDA and CDR2 SQIVND (reference sequence). The CDR3 has 14 residues. Written as DNA, the CDR3 is TGTGTCAGTAAACAGGGAATAGACACCGGGGAGCTGTTTTTT. It translates to CVSKQGIDTGELFF.

This clonotype is medium-sized in the sample. This chain uses TRBV18 with TRBJ2-7, with TRBD1 matching 8 bases. This CDR3 spans 14 amino acids. Per germline, CDR1 KGHSH and CDR2 LQKENI. V dropped 2 bases and J dropped 7; count of bases not matched to a gene: 7. The CDR3 reads CASSPADRGREQYF. The CDR3 DNA reads as TGTGCCAGCTCACCAGCCGACAGGGGCCGGGAGCAGTACTTC.

J is TRBJ1-2 and V is TRBV11-3; D gene uncertain. Germline-derived CDR1 and CDR2 are SGHNT and YENEEA. The CDR3 is 14 amino acids. Trimming pared 8 bases from V and 6 bases from J, leaving 19 bases between. Here the CDR3 DNA reads TGTGCCAGCGCGCCGGGTTCGGGTGCGGATGGCTACACCTTC. It translates to CASAPGSGADGYTF.

There are a few counts of this clonotype. The V call is TRBV12-3 or TRBV12-4, the J call TRBJ2-3; D remains unclear. The CDR3 consists of 16 residues. V gave up 6 bases and J gave up 0 bases, with 16 bases separating them. In DNA form, the CDR3 reads TGTGCCAGCAGCCTCCGACCGTCTGCTAGCACAGATACGCAGTATTTT. Amino acids: CASSLRPSASTDTQYF.

The CDR3 loop is CASSSSGAGYTF. The DNA for the CDR3 is TGTGCCAGCAGTTCCTCAGGGGCTGGCTACACCTTC. The chain joins TRBV27 to TRBJ1-2; TRBD1 is a possible D gene (6 bases). V lost 4 bases to trimming and J lost 7 bases, with 10 bases between them. Germline V lookup: CDR1 MNHEY, CDR2 SMNVEV (reference sequence). CDR3 length: 12 amino acids.

The CDR3 sequence: CASSWGGTGGDYGYTF. The CDR3, as DNA: TGTGCCAGCAGCTGGGGGGGGACAGGGGGCGACTATGGCTACACCTTC. The gene calls are TRBV7-6 and TRBJ1-2, with 12 bases lining up with TRBD1. Germline lookup yields CDR1 SGHVS and CDR2 FNYEAQ. This CDR3 contains 16 residues. J gave up 3 bases and V 4 bases, and 6 bases lay outside the gene matches.

Judged by abundance, this clonotype is large. The J gene is TRBJ2-6, the V gene TRBV6-2 or TRBV6-3; D ambiguous. CDR3 length: 14 residues. Trimming shortened V by 2 bases and J by 0 bases, and 2 bases separated the two germline ends. CDR1 is MNHEY, CDR2 SVGEGT, per germline. The DNA for the CDR3 is TGTGCCAGCAGTTACAGCTCTGGGGCCAACGTCCTGACTTTC. Its translation is CASSYSSGANVLTF.

This rearrangement joins TRBV7-2 to TRBJ2-1; 14 nucleotides agree with TRBD2. The J segment lost 12 bases and the V segment lost 6 bases, leaving 7 bases of the junction unmatched. CDR1 is SGHTA and CDR2 is FQGNSA in the germline V gene. The CDR3 has 14 residues. The CDR3 sequence: CASRGLAGAEGQFF. The CDR3 DNA sequence: TGTGCCAGCAGGGGACTAGCGGGGGCAGAGGGGCAGTTCTTC.